This paragraph covers one TCR beta chain sequence. These data originate in a study of blood T cell repertoires in COVID-19. Turning to the study itself: Donors in the United States, Italy and Spain gave samples during acute or convalescent COVID-19. PBMCs, B-cell-depleted T cells, or T cells were the source of the cDNA or gDNA that made up the material.

Germline V CDR1 and CDR2: SGHAT, FQNNGV. The junction had 7 bases not matched to a gene; V was cut back by 5 bases and J by 3 bases. This CDR3 contains 14 residues. TCRdb's copy holds only in-frame clones and misses some; the assay was immunoSEQ multiplex PCR. Among some 48,000 clones listed, 80% to 90% were seen once. Source material: peripheral blood. The chain carries TRBV11-2 and TRBJ2-7; 7 bases are a match to TRBD1. This clonotype was sampled from a woman over 75 with acute or convalescent COVID-19. The CDR3 bases are TGTGCCAGCAGCCCTCGGACAGGCCTCTACGAGCAGTACTTC. Amino acids: CASSPRTGLYEQYF.